A selection of T cell receptor beta chains follows, all from one sample in a study of regulatory T cells in long-lasting Graves disease. TCRdb ran MiXCR on the multiplex PCR reads and lists one entry per CDR3 protein. Of about 460,000 distinct CDR3 sequences listed, 12% to 15% are singletons. These same records also appear under a second study, on T cells in Graves' hyperthyroidism and ophthalmopathy.

This material consisted of peripheral blood mononuclear cells (PBMCs), taken at new diagnosis, from a patient treated with antithyroid drugs. The source of these receptors is a woman in her forties or fifties with Graves disease. Each CDR3 is given with its conserved first and last residue. The D gene is left open where the match is weak. Some rows have no size entry. The others give once, few or many, or a class for an expanded clone.

clone_size j_call cdr3_length d_call v_call cdr3_nt cdr3_aa
many TRBJ1-6 12 TRBD1 TRBV28 TGTGCCAGCCAGGGGGATAATTCACCCCTCCACTTT CASQGDNSPLHF
many TRBJ2-1 17 TRBD1 TRBV24-1 TGTGCCACCAGTGATTACGCCGGGACAGGGTTCTACAATGAGCAGTTCTTC CATSDYAGTGFYNEQFF
many TRBJ2-3 13 TRBD1 TRBV29-1 TGCAGCGTAGCCGGGACAGGGGCAGATACGCAGTATTTT CSVAGTGADTQYF
- TRBJ1-4 14 TRBD1 TRBV15 TGTGCCACCAGCAGGGACAGGGGGCACGAAAAACTGTTTTTT CATSRDRGHEKLFF
many TRBJ2-7 18 TRBD2 TRBV28 TGTGCCAGCAGTTTAATCCTAGCGGGAGGTCTCATCACATACGAGCAGTACTTC CASSLILAGGLITYEQYF
many TRBJ2-7 14 - TRBV28 TGTGCCAGCGATACCGGGCCCAGCTCCTACGAGCAGTACTTC CASDTGPSSYEQYF
few TRBJ2-5 15 - TRBV3-1 TGTGCCAGCAGCCGGAGGAGGGGACATTGGGAGACCCAGTACTTC CASSRRRGHWETQYF
many TRBJ2-7 16 - TRBV27 TGTGCCAGCGTAGGGGGACTCGACGGCCTCTCCTACGAGCAGTACTTC CASVGGLDGLSYEQYF
few TRBJ2-7 14 TRBD2 TRBV10-3 TGTGCCATCAGGGGACTAGCGGGAATCAACGAGCAGTACTTC CAIRGLAGINEQYF
- TRBJ2-7 14 TRBD1 TRBV7-9 TGTGCCAGCAGCTCCGGGACAGTGTTCTACGAGCAGTACTTC CASSSGTVFYEQYF
many TRBJ2-2 15 - TRBV12-3/TRBV12-4 TGTGCCAGCAGTTTTGGCGTTAGCGGAGTCGGGGAGCTGTTTTTT CASSFGVSGVGELFF
many TRBJ2-1 19 TRBD2 TRBV12-3/TRBV12-4 TGTGCCAGCAGATACGGGATAGCGGGAGTTGACCGACGGAACAATGAGCAGTTCTTC CASRYGIAGVDRRNNEQFF
- TRBJ1-3 13 - TRBV15 TGTGCCACCAGCTCACCGATCGGAAACACCATATATTTT CATSSPIGNTIYF
many TRBJ1-5 12 - TRBV30 TGTGCCTGGAGTGCTGGCAATCAGCCCCAGCATTTT CAWSAGNQPQHF
- TRBJ1-4 13 - TRBV5-1 TGCGCCAGCAGCTTGTCCAGTAGTGAAAAACTGTTTTTT CASSLSSSEKLFF
many TRBJ2-5 13 - TRBV30 TGTGCCTCGAACACCGGTCCAAAAGAGACCCAGTACTTC CASNTGPKETQYF
many TRBJ2-1 16 TRBD2 TRBV11-1 TGTGCCAGCAGCTTAGGTTCTCTAGCGGGAAACAATGAGCAGTTCTTC CASSLGSLAGNNEQFF
many TRBJ2-7 20 - TRBV10-3 TGTGCCATCAGCGCTCCGACAGGGATCGGGGGAGCGGGTCCGGTTTACGAGCAGTACTTC CAISAPTGIGGAGPVYEQYF
many TRBJ1-1 12 - TRBV11-3 TGTGCCAGCAGCTTATCCCCGCTCGAAGCTTTCTTT CASSLSPLEAFF
many TRBJ2-1 14 TRBD2 TRBV6-1 TGTGCCAGCTCATCCGGGACTACGTACAATGAGCAGTTCTTC CASSSGTTYNEQFF
many TRBJ1-1 14 - TRBV28 TGTGCCAGCAGTTTGGTGCAGGGGTCCTATTTTGCTTTCTTT CASSLVQGSYFAFF
many TRBJ2-2 16 TRBD1 TRBV2 TGTGCCAGCAGTGAAGACAGGGGGTCGAACACCGGGGAGCTGTTTTTT CASSEDRGSNTGELFF
- TRBJ2-5 12 TRBD2 TRBV20-1 TGCAGTGCTCATAGCGGGAGAGAGACCCAGTACTTC CSAHSGRETQYF
few TRBJ2-7 15 TRBD2 TRBV19 TGTGCCAGTAGAAACTCGCGCGGGAGCTCCTACGAGCAGTACTTC CASRNSRGSSYEQYF
few TRBJ2-1 13 - TRBV14 TGTGCCAGCAGCCAAGCACGATACAATGAGCAGTTCTTC CASSQARYNEQFF
many TRBJ1-6 17 - TRBV7-2 TGTGCCAGCAGCTTAGCGTTCGGCACGCCCTATAATTCACCCCTCCACTTT CASSLAFGTPYNSPLHF
- TRBJ1-2 14 TRBD1 TRBV29-1 TGCAGCGTTGAATTACAGGGGGGTAACTATGGCTACACCTTC CSVELQGGNYGYTF
many TRBJ2-3 16 TRBD1 TRBV28 TGTGCCAGCAGTTCTCCTACAGGGGCCGGTACAGATACGCAGTATTTT CASSSPTGAGTDTQYF
- TRBJ2-7 14 - TRBV7-9 TGTGCCAGCAGCTTATATGGGGAGAACAACGAGCAGTACTTC CASSLYGENNEQYF
few TRBJ2-5 12 - TRBV5-1 TGCGCCAGCAGCTTGGAAGGGGAATACCAGTACTTC CASSLEGEYQYF
many TRBJ2-1 14 - TRBV14 TGTGCCAGCAGCCGTACCCTGCACGGAAGTGAGCAGTTCTTC CASSRTLHGSEQFF
- TRBJ2-1 16 TRBD1 TRBV3-1 TGTGCCAGCAGCCAAGATGAAACAGGGGGCATGGATGAGCAGTTCTTC CASSQDETGGMDEQFF
many TRBJ2-2 12 TRBD1 TRBV29-1 TGCAGCGTGGGACAGACCACCGGGGAGCTGTTTTTT CSVGQTTGELFF
many TRBJ2-1 14 - TRBV3-1 TGTGCCACCTTTGGTGGTATTCCAGACAATGAGCAGTTCTTC CATFGGIPDNEQFF
- TRBJ2-5 14 TRBD1 TRBV6-1 TGTGCCAGCAGTAGGGACAGGGGTTCGGAGACCCAGTACTTC CASSRDRGSETQYF
many TRBJ2-2 13 - TRBV30 TGTGCCTGGAGTGTAGTTTCGATCGGGGAGCTGTTTTTT CAWSVVSIGELFF
many TRBJ2-7 14 TRBD1 TRBV24-1 TGTGCCACCAGTGACGCCGGGACAGGGGGCGAGCAGTACTTC CATSDAGTGGEQYF
- TRBJ1-4 17 - TRBV19 TGTGCCAGTAGTCTGGAACATTTCAGCACAACTAATGAAAAACTGTTTTTT CASSLEHFSTTNEKLFF
few TRBJ2-1 11 TRBD2 TRBV28 TGTGCCAGCAGCTCGATAGCGGGAGGAAAGTTC CASSSIAGGKF
many TRBJ2-1 16 - TRBV6-5 TGTGCCAGCAGTTACTCGATACTAGCCTTCTACAATGAGCAGTTCTTC CASSYSILAFYNEQFF
few TRBJ1-4 15 - TRBV19 TGTGCCAGTAGTATAGATGAGGGATTCTATGAAAAACTGTTTTTT CASSIDEGFYEKLFF
- TRBJ2-1 16 TRBD2 TRBV6-1 TGTGCCAGCAGTGACCAATCACTAGCGGGTAGGAATGAGCAGTTCTTC CASSDQSLAGRNEQFF
few TRBJ2-2 15 TRBD2 TRBV27 TGTGCCAGCAGGACCCTAGCGGGATTAGGCGGGGAGCTGTTTTTT CASRTLAGLGGELFF